The 20 T cell receptor beta chains below were found in one sample sequenced in a study of blood T cell repertoires in COVID-19. Profiling relied on immunoSEQ multiplex PCR, and the TCRdb table lists in-frame clones only, not all of them. The table has around 130,000 clones, around 80% seen once. Sequenced: peripheral blood. Receptors originate from a human donor in a cohort sampled during active COVID-19.

Here the CDR3 reads CASSYRLAGSYEQYF. The CDR3 nucleotides read TGTGCCAGCAGTTACCGCCTAGCGGGGTCCTACGAGCAGTACTTC. The gene calls are TRBV6-2 or TRBV6-3 and TRBJ2-7; 9 nucleotides line up with TRBD2. The CDR3 contains 15 residues. V was pared by 2 bases and J by 1 base, with 3 bases of the junction left unmatched. Germline V gene data show CDR1 as MNHEY and CDR2 as SVGEGT.

This chain connects TRBV19 to TRBJ2-5; 14 nucleotides align to TRBD2. Germline assignment: CDR1 LNHDA and CDR2 SQIVND (reference sequence). The CDR3 covers 17 residues. After removal of 5 bases from V and 1 base from J, the junction contained 6 bases not matched to a gene. CDR3 loop: CASSPGLAGAVQETQYF. The CDR3 coding sequence is TGTGCCAGTAGTCCGGGACTAGCGGGGGCCGTCCAAGAGACCCAGTACTTC.

This clone was recorded a few times. The rearrangement uses TRBV7-9 and TRBJ2-2; TRBD2 matches 12 bases. This CDR3 has 15 amino acids. The V gene's germline CDR1 is SEHNR and CDR2 FQNEAQ (reference sequence). V lost 5 bases, J lost 6 bases, and 4 bases stayed unmatched. CDR3 sequence: CASSPSGGASGELFF. CDR3 nucleotide sequence: TGTGCCAGCAGCCCTAGCGGGGGGGCGTCCGGGGAGCTGTTTTTT. The full variable domain, with the rest looked up from reference TRBV7-9 and TRBJ2-2, is DTGVSQNPRHKITKRGQNVTFRCDPISEHNRLYWYRQTLGQGPEFLTYFQNEAQLEKSRLLSDRFSAERPKGSFSTLEIQRTEQGDSAMYLCASSPSGGASGELFFGEGSRLTVL.

The chain has TRBV7-9 and TRBJ1-3, with D maybe TRBD1 (5 bases). Looked up from germline, CDR1 is SEHNR and CDR2 is FQNEAQ (reference sequence). V dropped 4 bases and J dropped 6 bases, with 13 bases sitting between them. The CDR3 consists of 14 residues. This CDR3 is CASSWGLFENTIYF. DNA of the CDR3: TGTGCCAGCAGCTGGGGACTGTTTGAAAACACCATATATTTT. The complete variable domain, with remaining parts taken from reference TRBV7-9 and TRBJ1-3, reads DTGVSQNPRHKITKRGQNVTFRCDPISEHNRLYWYRQTLGQGPEFLTYFQNEAQLEKSRLLSDRFSAERPKGSFSTLEIQRTEQGDSAMYLCASSWGLFENTIYFGEGSWLTVV.

The chain uses TRBV19 and TRBJ1-1; 8 bases fit TRBD1. Germline V CDR1 and CDR2: LNHDA, SQIVND (reference sequence). Trimming removed 4 bases from V and 5 bases from J; junction bases left unmatched: 3. The CDR3 spans 13 residues. As DNA, the CDR3 is TGTGCCAGTAGTAGGAACAGGGGGACTGAAGCTTTCTTT. This gives the protein CASSRNRGTEAFF.

The CDR3 reads CASSRGEGYTF. CDR3 DNA: TGTGCCAGCAGTCGGGGGGAGGGCTACACCTTC. V and J are TRBV27 and TRBJ1-2; D possibly corresponds to TRBD1 (5 bases). In germline, CDR1 is MNHEY, CDR2 SMNVEV (reference sequence). This CDR3 has 11 amino acids. Between the trimmed V and J ends, which lost 5 bases and 8 bases, there was a span of 9 bases.

The rearrangement joins TRBV28 to TRBJ2-1; D ambiguous. This CDR3 is built from 11 residues. The V gene lost 5 bases and the J gene lost 10 bases, with 9 bases spanning the gap. Germline V CDR1 and CDR2: MDHEN, SYDVKM. The CDR3: CASSTAYEQFF. The CDR3, as DNA: TGTGCCAGCAGTACCGCGTACGAGCAGTTCTTC.

This rearrangement joins TRBV11-2 to TRBJ2-5, with D tentatively TRBD1 (6 bases). The CDR3 loop spans 13 amino acids. The V end lost 5 bases, the J end lost 3 bases, and 10 bases lay between the germline ends. Germline CDR1 reads SGHAT; CDR2 reads FQNNGV. The CDR3 region is CASSPRTEETQYF. The CDR3 DNA reads TGTGCCAGCAGCCCGAGGACAGAAGAGACCCAGTACTTC.

This clone was seen a handful of times. V and J are TRBV27 and TRBJ2-7; no definite D call. V lost 6 bases and J 2 bases, leaving 11 bases between the germline ends. The CDR3 contains 13 residues. Germline V gene data show CDR1 as MNHEY and CDR2 as SMNVEV (reference sequence). The CDR3 region is CASSPERAYEQYF. DNA of the CDR3: TGTGCCAGCAGCCCCGAACGGGCCTACGAGCAGTACTTC.

The chain joins TRBV28 to TRBJ2-1; 10 positions match TRBD1. Germline assignment: CDR1 MDHEN and CDR2 SYDVKM. The trim removed 5 bases at V and 6 bases at J, leaving 4 bases unmatched. CDR3 length: 14 amino acids. CDR3 in amino acids: CASSPGTGVNEQFF. The CDR3 DNA reads TGTGCCAGCAGTCCCGGGACAGGGGTCAATGAGCAGTTCTTC.

This clone was found many times. V and J are TRBV9 and TRBJ1-4, with D possibly being TRBD1 (6 bases). The germline CDR1 and CDR2 sequences are SGDLS and YYNGEE. There are 20 residues in the CDR3. V was cut by 0 bases and J by 1 base, with 22 bases left in between. CDR3 nucleotide sequence: TGTGCCAGCAGCGTAGGAGATTTTGGTTCTAACAGGGTAACTAATGAAAAACTGTTTTTT. It translates to CASSVGDFGSNRVTNEKLFF.

V and J are TRBV10-3 and TRBJ1-1, with no clear D. This CDR3 has 14 amino acids. The V gene lost 1 base and the J gene lost 3 bases, with 9 bases spanning the gap. CDR1 and CDR2 (germline): ENHRY, SYGVKD. The chain's CDR3 is CAISELEGDTEAFF. Written as DNA, the CDR3 is TGTGCCATCAGTGAGTTGGAGGGTGACACTGAAGCTTTCTTT.

V usage is TRBV7-9 and J usage is TRBJ1-1; unclear D gene. Germline V gene lookup returns CDR1 SEHNR and CDR2 FQNEAQ (reference sequence). The CDR3 is 17 residues long. The V gene lost 3 bases and the J gene lost 0 bases, with 17 bases spanning the gap. Written as DNA, the CDR3 is TGTGCCAGCAGCTTCCCGAGCCCCGCGGCACTGAACACTGAAGCTTTCTTT. As protein: CASSFPSPAALNTEAFF.

The genes are TRBV4-2 and TRBJ1-5; weak D call: TRBD1 (6 bases). CDR1 and CDR2 (germline): LGHNA, YNFKEQ. This CDR3 is built from 15 residues. Deletions cut 0 bases from V and 5 bases from J, with 11 bases between. The CDR3 DNA reads TGTGCCAGCAGCCAAGATACGGGGGGCTATCAGCCCCAGCATTTT. Its protein is CASSQDTGGYQPQHF.

The chain combines TRBV5-1 with TRBJ2-7; 7 nucleotides agree with TRBD1. The V gene's germline CDR1 is SGHRS and CDR2 YFSETQ. J gave up 5 bases and V 2 bases, and 7 bases lay outside the gene matches. The CDR3 covers 14 residues. The CDR3 spells CASSFRQGMDEQYF. CDR3 coding DNA: TGCGCCAGCAGCTTCCGACAGGGTATGGACGAGCAGTACTTC.

This chain links TRBV6-1 with TRBJ1-6, with D possibly matching TRBD1 (5 bases). The CDR3 has 16 residues. Between the trimmed V and J ends, which lost 4 bases and 9 bases, there was a span of 19 bases. Germline CDR1 and CDR2: MNHNS and SASEGT. CDR3 coding DNA: TGTGCCAGCAGTGCGGCAGGGATCTATAAAAGTTCACCCCTCCACTTT. Residues: CASSAAGIYKSSPLHF.

V gene TRBV2 combines with J gene TRBJ2-2; 7 nucleotides line up with TRBD1. The trim removed 8 bases at V and 8 bases at J, leaving 11 bases unmatched. This CDR3 region has 14 residues. Germline V CDR1 and CDR2: SNHLY, FYNNEI. This CDR3 reads CASQSQGVGGELFF. The CDR3 coding sequence is TGTGCCAGCCAGTCGCAGGGGGTCGGTGGGGAGCTGTTTTTT.

This chain uses TRBV11-2 with TRBJ2-7; 9 nucleotides line up with TRBD2. Germline-derived CDR1 and CDR2 are SGHAT and FQNNGV. Unmatched junction bases numbered 2, after V lost 2 bases and J lost 6 bases. The CDR3 is 13 amino acids. CDR3 residues: CASSLLAGIEQYF. In DNA form, the CDR3 reads TGTGCCAGCAGCTTACTAGCGGGGATCGAGCAGTACTTC.

The CDR3 sequence is CASSGGMGTGVSSPLHF. In DNA, the CDR3 is TGTGCCAGCAGCGGCGGAATGGGGACAGGGGTGAGTTCACCCCTCCACTTT. V is TRBV9 and J is TRBJ1-6, with 10 bases matching TRBD1. CDR3 length equals 17 residues. The J segment lost 9 bases and the V segment lost 3 bases, leaving 12 bases of the junction unmatched. Germline CDR1 SGDLS, CDR2 YYNGEE.

The chain links TRBV9 to TRBJ2-7, with a tentative D call TRBD2 (6 bases). The V end was cut by 3 bases, the J end by 5 bases, with 15 bases between. This CDR3 has 14 amino acids. Germline values: CDR1 SGDLS, CDR2 YYNGEE. CDR3 DNA: TGTGCCAGCAGCGCCGGGGACTCCTTGGACGAGCAGTACTTC. Protein product: CASSAGDSLDEQYF. The variable domain in full, with the rest retrieved from reference TRBV9 and TRBJ2-7, is DSGVTQTPKHLITATGQRVTLRCSPRSGDLSVYWYQQSLDQGLQFLIQYYNGEERAKGNILERFSAQQFPDLHSELNLSSLELGDSALYFCASSAGDSLDEQYFGPGTRLTVT.